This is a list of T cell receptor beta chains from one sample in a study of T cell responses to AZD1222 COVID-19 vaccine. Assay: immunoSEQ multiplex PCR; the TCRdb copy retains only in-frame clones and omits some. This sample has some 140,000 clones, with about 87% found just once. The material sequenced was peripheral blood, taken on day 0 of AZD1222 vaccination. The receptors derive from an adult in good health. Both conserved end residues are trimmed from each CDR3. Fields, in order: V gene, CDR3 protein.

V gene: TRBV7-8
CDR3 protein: ASSPLAGEGREQY

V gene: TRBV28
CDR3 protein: ASSQGLRSGNTIY

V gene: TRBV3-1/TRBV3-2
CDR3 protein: ASSQGVAENHEQF

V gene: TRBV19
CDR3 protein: ASDGNNYGYT

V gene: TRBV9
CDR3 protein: ASSPLGLTEAF

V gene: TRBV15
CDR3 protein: ATSPRIAGELF

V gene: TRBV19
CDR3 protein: ASSITDGYYGYT

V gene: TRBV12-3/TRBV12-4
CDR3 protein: ASSSTDTQY

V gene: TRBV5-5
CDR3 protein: ASSLGGNTQY

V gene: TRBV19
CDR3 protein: ASSFSVGITNEKLF

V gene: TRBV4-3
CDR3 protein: ASSQDYSDTQY

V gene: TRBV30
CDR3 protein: AWEGSRTNSYNSPLH

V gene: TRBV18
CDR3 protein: ASSLRRGNEQF

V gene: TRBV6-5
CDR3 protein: ASKMGQGGNNEQF

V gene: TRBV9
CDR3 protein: ASSVGSGGPGELF

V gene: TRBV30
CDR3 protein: AWRAIGSGNTIY

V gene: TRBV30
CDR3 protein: ARKDDNTGELF

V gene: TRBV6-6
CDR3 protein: ASSYGLGAPQETQY

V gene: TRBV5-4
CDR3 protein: ASSPGTGVYGYT

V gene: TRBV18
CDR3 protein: ASSQGRVRPGYT

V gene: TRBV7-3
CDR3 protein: ASSLGRGYEQY

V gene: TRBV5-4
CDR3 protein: ASSPSGSGLETQY

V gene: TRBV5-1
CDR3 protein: ASSWALGKNIQY

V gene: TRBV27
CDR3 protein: ASSSDRGPYNEQF

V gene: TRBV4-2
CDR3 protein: ASSQDADTEAF

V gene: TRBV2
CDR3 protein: ASSEGSSLVYEQY

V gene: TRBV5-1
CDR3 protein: ASSHRDTGELF

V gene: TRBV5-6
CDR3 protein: ASSSIKEGRRDTQY

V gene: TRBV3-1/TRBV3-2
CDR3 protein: ASSQGTGITEAF

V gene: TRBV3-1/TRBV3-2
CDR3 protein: ASSRRTYGYT

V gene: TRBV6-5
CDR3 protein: ASSPLVVGGAEAF

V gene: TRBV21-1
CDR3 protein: ASSKGKTVNSPLH

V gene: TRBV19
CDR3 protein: ASSIGVGGVNQPQH

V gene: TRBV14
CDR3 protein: ASSHYPGTGTYEQY

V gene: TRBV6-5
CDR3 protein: ASRPTGSAYGYT

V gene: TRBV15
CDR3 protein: ATSRGGGGGYT

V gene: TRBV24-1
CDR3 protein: ATGGQPREQF

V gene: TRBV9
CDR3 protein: ASSSGASTDTQY

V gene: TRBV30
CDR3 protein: AWSPLDRGLNQPQH